This TCR beta chain emerged from a study of vaccination and CD4 T cells after COVID-19. Germline CDR1 is MDHEN and CDR2 is SYDVKM. CDR3 length: 14 residues. The trim removed 4 bases at V and 4 bases at J, leaving 2 bases unmatched. TCRdb itself ran the PCR reads through MiXCR, one entry per CDR3 protein. The data show some 22,000 distinct CDR3 sequences, under 60% seen once. This material consisted of CD4+ T cells from blood, taken before SARS-CoV-2 vaccination. The rearrangement uses TRBV28 and TRBJ1-5; 9 bases align to TRBD1. This clonotype was obtained from a human donor who had recovered from COVID-19. CDR3 bases: TGTGCCAGCAGTTCGACAGGGGGTAATCAGCCCCAGCATTTT. Its protein is CASSSTGGNQPQHF.